The next 8 T cell receptor beta chains were all read from a single sample in a study of blood T cell repertoires in COVID-19. Generated by immunoSEQ multiplex PCR, the TCRdb table keeps only in-frame clones and is missing some. The sample consists of about 35,000 clones, roughly 85% of them appearing once. The sample consisted of peripheral blood. The receptors here all came from a man aged 50-59 years with acute or convalescent COVID-19.

This rearrangement joins TRBV6-1 to TRBJ1-4; unclear D gene. Germline V gives CDR1 MNHNS, CDR2 SASEGT. This CDR3 contains 17 residues. V was cut by 2 bases and J by 1 base, with 14 bases left in between. CDR3 protein: CASSEFDSGVTNEKLFF. CDR3 nucleotides: TGTGCCAGCAGTGAATTCGACTCCGGGGTAACTAATGAAAAACTGTTTTTT.

V usage is TRBV19 and J usage is TRBJ1-5; D unclear. Germline CDR1 reads LNHDA; CDR2 reads SQIVND (reference sequence). V was trimmed by 5 bases and J by 9 bases, leaving 14 bases between them. This CDR3 has 13 residues. CDR3 nucleotides: TGTGCCAGTAGTCCCTGGACGGGAAGGCCCCAGCATTTT. This encodes CASSPWTGRPQHF.

The chain carries TRBV25-1 and TRBJ1-2; 10 bases are shared with TRBD1. Germline CDR1 is MGHDK and CDR2 is SYGVNS. The CDR3 has 14 amino acids. With V trimmed by 3 bases and J by 8 bases, 6 bases remained unmatched. CDR3 protein: CASSEDRGWQGYTF. The CDR3 DNA reads TGTGCCAGCAGTGAGGACAGGGGGTGGCAAGGCTACACCTTC.

J is TRBJ2-1 and V is TRBV6-5; TRBD1 matches at 7 bases. The CDR3 loop spans 13 amino acids. CDR1 MNHEY and CDR2 SVGAGI come from the germline V gene. Trimming removed 6 bases from V and 6 bases from J; junction bases left unmatched: 5. The CDR3: CASSRQGSNEQFF. The CDR3 DNA sequence: TGTGCCAGCAGCAGACAGGGTTCCAATGAGCAGTTCTTC.

This clone was seen a handful of times. The rearrangement links TRBV9 to TRBJ1-2; 7 nucleotides match TRBD1. CDR3 size: 15 residues. V lost 3 bases and J lost 3; bases outside the gene matches: 8. Germline CDR1 is SGDLS and CDR2 is YYNGEE. CDR3 region: CASSDETGWDYGYTF. As DNA, the CDR3 is TGTGCCAGCAGCGACGAGACAGGGTGGGACTATGGCTACACCTTC.

This clone was seen only a few times. The rearrangement links TRBV29-1 to TRBJ1-1; tentative D call: TRBD1 (6 bases). V lost 5 bases and J 0 bases, leaving 13 bases between the germline ends. This CDR3 has 14 residues. CDR1 and CDR2 (germline): SQVTM, ANQGSEA. CDR3 nucleotide sequence: TGCAGCGTTTCGGGGGGCGGCGTGAACACTGAAGCTTTCTTT. It specifies CSVSGGGVNTEAFF.

The chain carries TRBV30 and TRBJ1-6; D gene uncertain. Germline CDR1 reads GTSNPN; CDR2 reads SVGIG (reference sequence). Trimming pared 2 bases from V and 10 bases from J, leaving 21 bases between. The CDR3 sequence is 16 residues long. CDR3 bases: TGTGCCTGGAGTCTCACTATATACCCATATCGATCACCCCTCCACTTT. It is translated as CAWSLTIYPYRSPLHF.

V is TRBV27 and J is TRBJ1-5; 7 bases match TRBD1. Per the germline V gene, CDR1 is MNHEY and CDR2 is SMNVEV (reference sequence). J lost 7 bases, V lost 4 bases, and 1 base had no gene match. The CDR3 is 12 amino acids. In nucleotides, the CDR3 is TGTGCCAGCAGTTCAGGGGGACAGCCCCAGCATTTT. This gives the protein CASSSGGQPQHF.